This section outlines one T cell receptor beta chain sequence together with its context. Antigen specificity is unknown. Using a J-beta primer mix together with a sample-barcoded 5' primer, a second PCR was run for about 7 to 12 cycles. TCRdb ran MiXCR on the 5' RACE reads and lists one entry per CDR3 protein. Of hundreds of thousands of distinct CDR3 sequences in the sample, 27% were seen once. Each sample used at least 6 million PBMCs. The data belong to a study of blood T cells in healthy people across ages. Study observations and caveats: Not knowing donor CMV status may have confounded expanded clonotype changes. Unsorted PBMCs prevented conclusive naive versus antigen-experienced comparison.

V gave up 2 bases and J gave up 8 bases, with 15 bases separating them. The V gene's germline CDR1 is MNHEY and CDR2 SVGAGI. The CDR3 sequence is 14 residues long. J is TRBJ1-2 and V is TRBV6-5; D perhaps matches TRBD1 (5 bases). The clonotype was recovered from a woman in her seventies in good health. The source material was blood. The CDR3 region is CASSYTTGGGGYTF. The DNA of the CDR3 is TGTGCCAGCAGTTACACGACCGGGGGAGGCGGCTACACCTTC.